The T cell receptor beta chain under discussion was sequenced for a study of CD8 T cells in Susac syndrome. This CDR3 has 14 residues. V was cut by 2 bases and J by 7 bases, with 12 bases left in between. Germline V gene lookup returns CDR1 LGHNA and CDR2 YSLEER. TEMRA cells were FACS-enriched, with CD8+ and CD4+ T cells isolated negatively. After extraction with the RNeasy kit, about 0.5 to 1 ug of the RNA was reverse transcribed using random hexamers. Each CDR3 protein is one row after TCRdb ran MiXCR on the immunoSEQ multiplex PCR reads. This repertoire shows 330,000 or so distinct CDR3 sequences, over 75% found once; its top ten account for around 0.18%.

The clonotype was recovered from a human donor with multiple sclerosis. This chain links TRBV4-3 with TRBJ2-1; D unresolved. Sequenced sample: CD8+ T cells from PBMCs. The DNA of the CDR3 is TGCGCCAGCAGCCAACGAGGCGTCGGAAATGAGCAGTTCTTC. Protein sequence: CASSQRGVGNEQFF.